This T cell receptor beta chain was captured by sequencing in a study of blood T cell repertoires in COVID-19. Per the original methods: Amplification from reference gene primers served as the basis for estimated nucleated cell counts. Sequencing was performed with immunoSEQ multiplex PCR; in TCRdb, only in-frame clones are kept and a portion is missing. Clone size and the V and J calls come from that table; the DNA yielded D and trimming. The sample includes about 200,000 clones, roughly 79% of them seen just once. The germline V gene encodes CDR1 SGHAT and CDR2 FQNNGV. The CDR3 loop spans 14 amino acids. V lost 5 bases, J lost 3 bases, and 7 bases stayed unmatched.

The TCR was taken from a human donor with acute or convalescent COVID-19. The donor label of this sample is uncertain. The sequencing input was peripheral blood. The J gene is TRBJ2-7, the V gene TRBV11-2, with 7 bases fitting TRBD1. CDR3 nucleotide sequence: TGTGCCAGCAGCGACTACAGGGGAGTCTACGAGCAGTACTTC. It is translated as CASSDYRGVYEQYF.